The 18 T cell receptor beta chains below were found in one sample sequenced in a study of cytomegalovirus exposure and HLA in healthy donors. PCR employed 60 Vbeta and 13 Jbeta primers. Repertoires were generated with immunoSEQ multiplex PCR, while TCRdb's copy carries only in-frame clones and drops some. This table holds 99,000 or so clones, about four fifths found once. Sequencing used PBMCs. Receptor source: a man aged 40-49 years in good health and CMV-seronegative.

V is TRBV7-6 and J is TRBJ1-4; no definite D call. The V gene lost 1 base and the J gene lost 8 bases, with 14 bases spanning the gap. The germline V gene has CDR1 SGHVS and CDR2 FNYEAQ. The CDR3 runs 15 residues. The CDR3 region has the DNA TGTGCCAGCAGCTTAGGGGCGGGCCTGGTAGAAAAACTGTTTTTT. Translated: CASSLGAGLVEKLFF.

The V call is TRBV6-1, the J call TRBJ2-1; D perhaps matches TRBD1 (6 bases). V lost 6 bases and J lost 6, with 15 bases in between. Germline CDR1 and CDR2: MNHNS and SASEGT. This CDR3 has 14 residues. CDR3 loop: CASRQRPGANEQFF. The CDR3 DNA reads TGTGCCAGCAGACAAAGGCCAGGGGCCAATGAGCAGTTCTTC.

The chain has TRBV29-1 and TRBJ2-7, with 10 positions matching TRBD1. V dropped 7 bases and J dropped 4; count of bases not matched to a gene: 7. Germline V lookup: CDR1 SQVTM, CDR2 ANQGSEA. The CDR3 runs to 13 residues. CDR3 sequence reads: CSGIDRGRYEQYF. DNA of the CDR3: TGCAGCGGCATAGACAGGGGGCGATACGAGCAGTACTTC.

For this clone: As the CDR3 is not closed by the conserved phenylalanine or tryptophan, this likely results from a read error. No DNA is shown, since the ends of the CDR3 on it are uncertain; the CDR3 is the one TCRdb lists. The genes are TRBV7-5 and TRBJ2-4; the table calls TRBD2, which could not be checked here. TRBV7-5 is noted as a pseudogene. The CDR3 is 14 residues long, counting both termini. This CDR3 is CVRSWRVVGGNSLN.

The chain has TRBV11-2 and TRBJ2-2; D perhaps matches TRBD2 (5 bases). The CDR3 loop spans 16 amino acids. Germline CDR1 SGHAT, CDR2 FQNNGV. V was shortened by 0 bases and J by 3 bases, with 11 bases between the two germline ends. The CDR3 loop is CASSLEPSPYTGELFF. The CDR3 nucleotides read TGTGCCAGCAGCTTAGAGCCTAGCCCCTACACCGGGGAGCTGTTTTTT.

The V call is TRBV25-1, the J call TRBJ2-7; D may be TRBD1 (5 bases). The CDR3 has 14 amino acids. CDR1 and CDR2 from the germline V gene are MGHDK and SYGVNS. V lost 5 bases and J 2 bases, leaving 13 bases between the germline ends. DNA for the CDR3: TGTGCCAGCAGTCCAGGGATGAGTACCTACGAGCAGTACTTC. Translated: CASSPGMSTYEQYF.

The chain uses TRBV7-9 and TRBJ2-3; possibly TRBD1 for D (5 bases). The V gene's germline CDR1 is SEHNR and CDR2 FQNEAQ (reference sequence). The CDR3 totals 15 residues. V lost 1 base and J 4 bases, leaving 12 bases between the germline ends. The CDR3 region is CASSLVIGAADTQYF. CDR3 DNA sequence: TGTGCCAGCAGCTTAGTGATAGGGGCCGCAGATACGCAGTATTTT.

The chain recombines TRBV6-4 with TRBJ1-5, with D perhaps matching TRBD1 (5 bases). The V end was cut by 2 bases, the J end by 7 bases, with 12 bases between. The CDR3 totals 14 residues. CDR1 and CDR2 from the germline V gene are MRHNA and SNTAGT. The CDR3 DNA follows: TGTGCCAGCAGTGACAGGGGAGGGAACCAGCCCCAGCATTTT. Protein: CASSDRGGNQPQHF.

The chain joins TRBV7-9 to TRBJ1-1; 7 bases agree with TRBD1. In germline, CDR1 is SEHNR, CDR2 FQNEAQ (reference sequence). V shed 5 bases and J 1 base; nucleotides not matched to a gene: 4. The CDR3 totals 14 residues. The CDR3 DNA reads TGTGCCAGCAGCCAGTACAGGGGGAACACTGAAGCTTTCTTT. Its protein is CASSQYRGNTEAFF.

V is TRBV20-1 and J is TRBJ1-1; D remains unclear. CDR1 and CDR2 from the germline V gene are DFQATT and SNEGSKA (reference sequence). V lost 2 bases and J 5 bases, leaving 6 bases between the germline ends. The CDR3 spans 11 residues. For the CDR3, the DNA is TGCAGTGCTAGACCGGGGACTGAAGCTTTCTTT. Protein sequence: CSARPGTEAFF.

This chain's CDR3 is CATEGDRGETQYF. The CDR3 nucleotides are TGCGCCACTGAGGGGGACAGGGGAGAGACCCAGTACTTC. V usage is TRBV23-1 and J usage is TRBJ2-5; 10 bases match TRBD1. TRBV23-1 is flagged as an ORF with uncertain function. V lost 10 bases, J lost 4 bases, and 6 bases stayed unmatched. The CDR3 consists of 13 residues.

The V call is TRBV5-1, the J call TRBJ2-2; 7 nucleotides align to TRBD2. The CDR3 consists of 14 residues. Trimming at V came to 4 bases and at J to 6 bases, leaving 6 bases not matched to a gene. The germline gives CDR1 SGHRS, CDR2 YFSETQ. Written as DNA, the CDR3 is TGCGCCAGCAGCCTGACGGGGGGTCCCGGGGAGCTGTTTTTT. It specifies CASSLTGGPGELFF.

This rearrangement joins TRBV5-1 to TRBJ1-2, with TRBD1 matching 8 bases. The CDR3 is made up of 16 amino acids. The V gene's germline CDR1 is SGHRS and CDR2 YFSETQ. V was clipped by 4 bases and J by 4 bases; unmatched bases: 12. This chain's CDR3 is CASSTYGRDRSYGYTF. As DNA, the CDR3 is TGCGCCAGCAGCACGTACGGCCGGGACAGGAGCTATGGCTACACCTTC.

The gene calls are TRBV13 and TRBJ2-3, with 9 bases fitting TRBD2. Trimming at V came to 5 bases and at J to 11 bases, leaving 14 bases not matched to a gene. CDR1 is PRHDT and CDR2 is FYEKMQ in the germline V gene (reference sequence). CDR3 size: 15 residues. The CDR3: CASSPVAGAARGQYF. The CDR3 DNA sequence: TGTGCCAGCAGCCCCGTAGCGGGGGCCGCCCGGGGGCAGTATTTT.

The genes are TRBV19 and TRBJ2-1, with TRBD2 as a possible D gene (6 bases). Deletions cut 1 base from V and 7 bases from J, with 8 bases between. Germline V gene sequence: CDR1 LNHDA, CDR2 SQIVND (reference sequence). The CDR3 is 13 amino acids. The CDR3 region has the DNA TGTGCCAGTAGTATAGGAGGGAGGAATGAGCAGTTCTTC. Protein: CASSIGGRNEQFF.

The CDR3, as DNA: TGTGCCAGCAGTTACACCAACAGGGGAGAGGCTGGCTACACCTTC. This sequence encodes CASSYTNRGEAGYTF. This chain links TRBV6-6 with TRBJ1-2, with TRBD1 matching over 7 bases. Germline V lookup: CDR1 MNHNY, CDR2 SVGAGI (reference sequence). V was clipped by 2 bases and J by 7 bases; unmatched bases: 10. This CDR3 is 15 amino acids long.

This clone has a handful of counts. The chain couples TRBV4-3 to TRBJ1-1, with D uncertain. Trimming took 0 bases from V and 0 from J, leaving 8 bases between them. The germline V gene encodes CDR1 LGHNA and CDR2 YSLEER. The CDR3 contains 15 residues. CDR3 DNA: TGCGCCAGCAGCCAAGAAGTCGGTGTGAACACTGAAGCTTTCTTT. This codes for CASSQEVGVNTEAFF.

The chain employs TRBV9 and TRBJ2-7; TRBD2 matches at 7 bases. In germline, CDR1 is SGDLS, CDR2 YYNGEE. CDR3 length: 16 amino acids. V dropped 0 bases and J dropped 2; count of bases not matched to a gene: 8. The CDR3 coding sequence is TGTGCCAGCAGCGTAGCTAAGGTAGCGGGTACCTACGAGCAGTACTTC. Amino acid sequence: CASSVAKVAGTYEQYF.